This T cell receptor beta chain was observed in a study of T-cell reconstitution after alpha-beta-depleted transplantation in children. A library of TCRbeta sequences, prepared with unique molecular identifiers, was generated. One entry per CDR3 protein results from TCRdb running MiXCR on the PCR reads. The data hold 15,000 to 20,000 distinct CDR3 sequences, with 5% to 5.5% observed a single time. The CDR3 covers 15 residues. Germline-derived CDR1 and CDR2 are MNHEY and SVGEGT. Trimming shortened V by 7 bases and J by 1 base, and 14 bases separated the two germline ends. This clonotype was detected ten times or more.

The sequences come from PBMCs, collected before TCRalphabeta/CD19-depleted stem cell transplant. This TCR was recovered from a boy aged 10-17 years with acute lymphoblastic leukemia, due to receive a stem cell transplant. The rearrangement joins TRBV6-2 or TRBV6-3 to TRBJ1-5, with no clear D. The CDR3 spells CASTPWSGSNQPQHF. DNA for the CDR3: TGTGCCAGCACCCCTTGGAGTGGCAGCAATCAGCCCCAGCATTTT.